This is a list of T cell receptor beta chains from one sample in a study of blood T cell repertoires in COVID-19. Sequenced by immunoSEQ multiplex PCR; TCRdb stores in-frame clones only, minus some. The sample has 95,000 to 100,000 clones, approximately 92% seen once. Sequencing input: peripheral blood. These receptor sequences come from a man aged 45-65 years with active COVID-19. The CDR3 runs from the conserved cysteine through the conserved F or W. The order of the fields is V gene, clone size, J gene, D gene, CDR3 DNA, CDR3 protein. A D gene is named only where the DNA matches it firmly. Only some rows state a clone size, as once, few, many or a class for expanded clones.

V: TRBV3-1/TRBV3-2
size: -
J: TRBJ1-2
D: -
DNA: TGTGCCAGCAGCCAAGAAGGACTCGACTATGGCTACACCTTC
CDR3: CASSQEGLDYGYTF

V: TRBV5-6
size: -
J: TRBJ1-2
D: TRBD1
DNA: TGTGCCAGCAGCTTGGGGACAGGGCTTTTTGGCTACACCTTC
CDR3: CASSLGTGLFGYTF

V: TRBV9
size: -
J: TRBJ2-2
D: -
DNA: TGTGCCAGCAGCGTTAATCCGGGTGGGGAGCTGTTTTTT
CDR3: CASSVNPGGELFF

V: TRBV5-1
size: -
J: TRBJ1-1
D: -
DNA: TGCGCCAGCAGCTTGCTTGGGCAGGGCAACACTGAAGCTTTCTTT
CDR3: CASSLLGQGNTEAFF

V: TRBV28
size: -
J: TRBJ2-7
D: -
DNA: TGTGCCAGCAGTTCCCCCAGCGGGTACGAGCAGTACTTC
CDR3: CASSSPSGYEQYF

V: TRBV5-5
size: -
J: TRBJ2-7
D: -
DNA: TGTGCCAGCAGCGCCGGAGGGGGGGGCCTCTGGTCCTACGAGCAGTACTTC
CDR3: CASSAGGGGLWSYEQYF

V: TRBV6-5
size: -
J: TRBJ2-5
D: -
DNA: TGTGCCAGCAGTTACTCTCGGGGACATGCGGAGACCCAGTACTTC
CDR3: CASSYSRGHAETQYF

V: TRBV12-3/TRBV12-4
size: -
J: TRBJ1-2
D: -
DNA: TGTGCCAGCACCACGACAGCCGAAGGAGCCACCTTC
CDR3: CASTTTAEGATF

V: TRBV3-1/TRBV3-2
size: few
J: TRBJ2-7
D: TRBD2
DNA: TGTGCCAGCAGCCAACTTCCAAGCGGGAGTGGGTACGAGCAGTACTTC
CDR3: CASSQLPSGSGYEQYF

V: TRBV6-1
size: -
J: TRBJ2-7
D: TRBD2
DNA: TGTGCCAGCAGTGAAGGGGGGGGTTTTTACGATGGCTCCTACGAGCAGTACTTC
CDR3: CASSEGGGFYDGSYEQYF

V: TRBV9
size: -
J: TRBJ2-2
D: -
DNA: TGTGCCAGCAGCCCAGGGAGAGCGGGGAACACCGGGGAGCTGTTTTTT
CDR3: CASSPGRAGNTGELFF

V: TRBV7-6
size: once
J: TRBJ2-1
D: TRBD2
DNA: TGTGCCAGCAGCTTACGGACTAGCGGGACCGGTGAGCAGTTCTTC
CDR3: CASSLRTSGTGEQFF

V: TRBV19
size: -
J: TRBJ1-1
D: -
DNA: TGTGCCTGTTCGACAGGGAACACTGAAGCTTTCTTT
CDR3: CACSTGNTEAFF

V: TRBV27
size: -
J: TRBJ1-2
D: -
DNA: TGTGCCAGCAGTTTATCGACACACCTAAACTATGGCTACACCTTC
CDR3: CASSLSTHLNYGYTF

V: TRBV2
size: -
J: TRBJ2-3
D: -
DNA: TGTGCCAGCAACCTACAAGCGGGTATCACAGATACGCAGTATTTT
CDR3: CASNLQAGITDTQYF

V: TRBV21-1
size: -
J: TRBJ2-1
D: -
DNA: TGTGCCAGCAGCCGTCGGGACAGGAGGCCCTACAATGAGCAGTTCTTC
CDR3: CASSRRDRRPYNEQFF

V: TRBV7-3
size: -
J: TRBJ2-6
D: TRBD1
DNA: TGTGCCAGCAGCCTGGGACAGTTGTTCTCTGGGGCCAACGTCCTGACTTTC
CDR3: CASSLGQLFSGANVLTF

V: TRBV30
size: -
J: TRBJ2-7
D: TRBD1
DNA: TGTGCCTGGGGGGGACAGCTAAACTACGAGCAGTACTTC
CDR3: CAWGGQLNYEQYF

V: TRBV11-2
size: -
J: TRBJ2-7
D: -
DNA: TGTGCCAGCAGCTTAGAACCGGCGGGCGAGCAGTACTTC
CDR3: CASSLEPAGEQYF

V: TRBV19
size: -
J: TRBJ1-1
D: -
DNA: TGTGCCAGTAGTATAGGCCAGGGGCTACGCACTGAAGCTTTCTTT
CDR3: CASSIGQGLRTEAFF

V: TRBV4-2
size: -
J: TRBJ1-1
D: -
DNA: TGTGCCAGCAGCCAGCTCACAGGGGAAGCTTTCTTT
CDR3: CASSQLTGEAFF

V: TRBV27
size: -
J: TRBJ2-7
D: TRBD2
DNA: TGTGCCAGCAGGGGACTAGCGGGACGAGGATCGGGCCCCTACGAGCAGTACTTC
CDR3: CASRGLAGRGSGPYEQYF

V: TRBV3-1/TRBV3-2
size: -
J: TRBJ2-1
D: -
DNA: TGTGCCAGCAGCCAAGCCCTTGCGCGTGCAGCGGTGCAGTCGGAGCAGTTCTTC
CDR3: CASSQALARAAVQSEQFF

V: TRBV7-9
size: -
J: TRBJ2-3
D: -
DNA: TGTGCCAGCAGCTTAGGGCGGGGAATGGGAGATACGCAGTATTTT
CDR3: CASSLGRGMGDTQYF

V: TRBV7-8
size: -
J: TRBJ2-4
D: TRBD2
DNA: TGTGCCAGCAGCCACGGACTAGCGGGGGAAAACATTCAGTACTTC
CDR3: CASSHGLAGENIQYF

V: TRBV18
size: few
J: TRBJ1-1
D: -
DNA: TGTGCCAGCTCACCTGGGCCCGCTGAAGCTTTCTTT
CDR3: CASSPGPAEAFF